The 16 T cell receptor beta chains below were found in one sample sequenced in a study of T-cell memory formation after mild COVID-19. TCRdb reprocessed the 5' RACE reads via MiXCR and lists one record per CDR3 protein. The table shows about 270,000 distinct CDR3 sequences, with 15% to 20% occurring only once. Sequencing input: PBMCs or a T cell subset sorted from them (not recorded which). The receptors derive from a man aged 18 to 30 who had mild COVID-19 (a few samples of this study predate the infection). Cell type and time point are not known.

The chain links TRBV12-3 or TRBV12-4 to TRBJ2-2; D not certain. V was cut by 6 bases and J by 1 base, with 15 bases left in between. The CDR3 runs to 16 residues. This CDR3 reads CASSHNQDVNTGELFF. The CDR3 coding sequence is TGTGCCAGCAGCCATAACCAGGACGTGAACACCGGGGAGCTGTTTTTT.

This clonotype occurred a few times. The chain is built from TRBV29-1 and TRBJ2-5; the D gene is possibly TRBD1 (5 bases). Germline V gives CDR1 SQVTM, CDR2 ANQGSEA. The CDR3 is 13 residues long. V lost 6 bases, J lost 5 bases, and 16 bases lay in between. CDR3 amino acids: CSVDSGSVETQYF. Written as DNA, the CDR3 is TGCAGCGTCGATTCAGGGTCCGTGGAGACCCAGTACTTC.

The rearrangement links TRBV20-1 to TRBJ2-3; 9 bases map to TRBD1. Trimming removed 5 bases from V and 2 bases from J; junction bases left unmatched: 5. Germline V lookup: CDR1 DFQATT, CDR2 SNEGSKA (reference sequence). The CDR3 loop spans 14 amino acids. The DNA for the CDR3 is TGCAGTGCTCTGACAGGGGGGAACACAGATACGCAGTATTTT. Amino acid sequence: CSALTGGNTDTQYF.

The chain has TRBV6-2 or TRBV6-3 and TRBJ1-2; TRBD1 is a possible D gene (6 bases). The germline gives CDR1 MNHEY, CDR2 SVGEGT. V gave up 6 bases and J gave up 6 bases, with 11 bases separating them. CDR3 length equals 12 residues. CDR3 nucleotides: TGTGCCAGCAGCTTCTACAGGGATGGCTACACCTTC. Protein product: CASSFYRDGYTF.

The CDR3 loop is CATTAPRDRATGANVLTF. CDR3 sequence (DNA): TGTGCCACCACCGCCCCGAGGGACAGGGCTACTGGGGCCAACGTCCTGACTTTC. The chain combines TRBV24-1 with TRBJ2-6, with TRBD1 matching 9 bases. Trimming at V came to 8 bases and at J to 2 bases, leaving 12 bases not matched to a gene. CDR1 is KGHDR, CDR2 SFDVKD, per germline. CDR3 length: 18 residues.

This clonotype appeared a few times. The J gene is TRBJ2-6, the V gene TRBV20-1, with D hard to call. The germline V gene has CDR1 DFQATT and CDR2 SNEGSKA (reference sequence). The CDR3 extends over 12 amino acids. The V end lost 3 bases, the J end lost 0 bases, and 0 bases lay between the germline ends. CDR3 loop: CSASSGANVLTF. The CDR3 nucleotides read TGCAGTGCTAGCTCTGGGGCCAACGTCCTGACTTTC.

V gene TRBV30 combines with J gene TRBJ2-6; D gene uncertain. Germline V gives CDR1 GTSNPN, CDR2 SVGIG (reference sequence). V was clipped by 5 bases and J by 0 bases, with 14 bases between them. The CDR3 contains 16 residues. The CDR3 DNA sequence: TGTGCCTGGGGGATGCCGATAAGCTCTGGGGCCAACGTCCTGACTTTC. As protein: CAWGMPISSGANVLTF.

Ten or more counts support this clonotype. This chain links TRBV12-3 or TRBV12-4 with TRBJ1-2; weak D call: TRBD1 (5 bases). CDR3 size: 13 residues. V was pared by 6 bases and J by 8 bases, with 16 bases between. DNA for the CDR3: TGTGCCAGCAGCTATACCTCAGGGATGGGCTACACCTTC. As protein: CASSYTSGMGYTF.

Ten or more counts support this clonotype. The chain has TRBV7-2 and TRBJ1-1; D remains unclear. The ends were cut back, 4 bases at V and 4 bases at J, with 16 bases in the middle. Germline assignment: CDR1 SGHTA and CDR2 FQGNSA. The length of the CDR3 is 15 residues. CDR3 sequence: CASSSDRGRATEAFF. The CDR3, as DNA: TGTGCCAGCAGCTCCGACCGCGGACGGGCCACTGAAGCTTTCTTT.

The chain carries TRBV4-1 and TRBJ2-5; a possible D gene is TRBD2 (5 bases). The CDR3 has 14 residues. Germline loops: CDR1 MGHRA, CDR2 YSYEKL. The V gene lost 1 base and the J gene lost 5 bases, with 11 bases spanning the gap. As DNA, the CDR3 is TGCGCCAGCAGCCAAGGAAACGGCGGGGAGACCCAGTACTTC. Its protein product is CASSQGNGGETQYF.

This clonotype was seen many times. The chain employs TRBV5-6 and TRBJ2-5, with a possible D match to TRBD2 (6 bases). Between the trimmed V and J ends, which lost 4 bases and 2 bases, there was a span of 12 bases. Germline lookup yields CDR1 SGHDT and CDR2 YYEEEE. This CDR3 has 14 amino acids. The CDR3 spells CASSIVGRQETQYF. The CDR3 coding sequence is TGTGCCAGCAGCATAGTAGGGAGGCAAGAGACCCAGTACTTC.

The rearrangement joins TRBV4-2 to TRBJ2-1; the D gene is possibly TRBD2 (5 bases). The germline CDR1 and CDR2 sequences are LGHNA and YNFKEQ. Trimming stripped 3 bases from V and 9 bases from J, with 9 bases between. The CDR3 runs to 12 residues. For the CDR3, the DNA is TGTGCCAGCAGCCATAGAGAGGGTGAGCAGTTCTTC. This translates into CASSHREGEQFF.

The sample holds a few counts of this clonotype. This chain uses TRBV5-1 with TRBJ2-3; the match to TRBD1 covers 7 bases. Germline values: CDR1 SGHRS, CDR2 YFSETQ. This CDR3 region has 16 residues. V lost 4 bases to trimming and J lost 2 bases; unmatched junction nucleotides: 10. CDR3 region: CASSSTTGAYTDTQYF. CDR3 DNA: TGCGCCAGCAGCAGTACTACAGGGGCCTACACAGATACGCAGTATTTT.

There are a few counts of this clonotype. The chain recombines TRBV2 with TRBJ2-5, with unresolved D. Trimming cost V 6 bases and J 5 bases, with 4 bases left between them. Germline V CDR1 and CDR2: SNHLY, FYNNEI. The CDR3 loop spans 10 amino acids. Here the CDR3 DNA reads TGTGCCAGCAGCCCTGAGACCCAGTACTTC. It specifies CASSPETQYF.

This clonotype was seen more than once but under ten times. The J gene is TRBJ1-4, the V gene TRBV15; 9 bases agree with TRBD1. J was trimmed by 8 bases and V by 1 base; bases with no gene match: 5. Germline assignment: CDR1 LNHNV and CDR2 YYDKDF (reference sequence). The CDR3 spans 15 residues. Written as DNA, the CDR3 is TGTGCCACCAGCAGAGGTGACAGGGGGGACGAAAAACTGTTTTTT. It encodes CATSRGDRGDEKLFF.

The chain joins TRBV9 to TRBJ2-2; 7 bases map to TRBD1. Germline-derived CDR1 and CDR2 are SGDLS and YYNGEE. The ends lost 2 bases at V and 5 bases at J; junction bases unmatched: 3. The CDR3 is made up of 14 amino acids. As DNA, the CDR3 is TGTGCCAGCAGCGTGGGGACAGTGACCGGGGAGCTGTTTTTT. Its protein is CASSVGTVTGELFF.